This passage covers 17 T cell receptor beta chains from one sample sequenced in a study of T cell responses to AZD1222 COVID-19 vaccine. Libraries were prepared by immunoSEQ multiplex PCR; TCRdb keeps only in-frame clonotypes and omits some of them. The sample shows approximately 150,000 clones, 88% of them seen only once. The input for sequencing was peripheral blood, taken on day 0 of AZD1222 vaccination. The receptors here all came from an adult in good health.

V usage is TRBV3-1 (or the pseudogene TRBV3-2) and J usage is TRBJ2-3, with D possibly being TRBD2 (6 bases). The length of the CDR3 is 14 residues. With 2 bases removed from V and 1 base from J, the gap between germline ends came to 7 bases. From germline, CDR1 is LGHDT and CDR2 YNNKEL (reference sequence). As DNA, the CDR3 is TGTGCCAGCAGCCAATTAGCGGGCACAGATACGCAGTATTTT. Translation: CASSQLAGTDTQYF.

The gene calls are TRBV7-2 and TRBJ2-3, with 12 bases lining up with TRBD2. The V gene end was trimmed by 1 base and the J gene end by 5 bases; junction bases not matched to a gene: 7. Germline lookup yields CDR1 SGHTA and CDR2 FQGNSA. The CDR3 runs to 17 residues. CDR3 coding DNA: TGTGCCAGCAGCTTAGAGACTAGCGGGAGATGGGGAGATACGCAGTATTTT. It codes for CASSLETSGRWGDTQYF. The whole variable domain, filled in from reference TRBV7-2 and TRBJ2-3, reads GAGVSQSPSNKVTEKGKDVELRCDPISGHTALYWYRQSLGQGLEFLIYFQGNSAPDKSGLPSDRFSAERTGGSVSTLTIQRTQQEDSAVYLCASSLETSGRWGDTQYFGPGTRLTVL.

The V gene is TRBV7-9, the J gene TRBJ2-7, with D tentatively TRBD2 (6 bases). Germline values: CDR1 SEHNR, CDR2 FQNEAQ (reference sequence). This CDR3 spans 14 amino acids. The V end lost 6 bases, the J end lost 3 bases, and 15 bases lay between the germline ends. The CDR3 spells CASSQRTGVYEQYF. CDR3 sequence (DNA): TGTGCCAGCAGTCAAAGAACGGGGGTCTACGAGCAGTACTTC.

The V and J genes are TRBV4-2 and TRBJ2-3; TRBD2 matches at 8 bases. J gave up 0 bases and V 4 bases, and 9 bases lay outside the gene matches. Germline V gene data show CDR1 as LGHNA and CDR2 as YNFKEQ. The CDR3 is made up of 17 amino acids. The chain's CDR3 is CASSPIGSSGSTDTQYF. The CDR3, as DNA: TGTGCCAGCAGCCCGATAGGGTCTAGCGGGAGCACAGATACGCAGTATTTT.

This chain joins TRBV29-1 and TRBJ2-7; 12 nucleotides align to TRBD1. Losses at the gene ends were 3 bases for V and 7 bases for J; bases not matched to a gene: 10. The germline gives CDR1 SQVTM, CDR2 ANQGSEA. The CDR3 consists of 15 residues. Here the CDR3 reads CSVEEFGTGGREQYF. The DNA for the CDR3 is TGCAGCGTTGAGGAGTTTGGGACAGGGGGCCGGGAGCAGTACTTC.

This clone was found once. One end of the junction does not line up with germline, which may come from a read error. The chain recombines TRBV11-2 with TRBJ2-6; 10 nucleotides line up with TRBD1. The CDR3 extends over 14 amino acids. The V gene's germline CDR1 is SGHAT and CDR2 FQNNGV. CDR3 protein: CASSSRTGGNVLTF. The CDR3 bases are TGTGCCAGCAGCTCCCGGACAGGGGGCAACGTCCTGACTTTC. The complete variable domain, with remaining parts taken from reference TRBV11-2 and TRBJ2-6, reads EAGVAQSPRYKIIEKRQSVAFWCNPISGHATLYWYQQILGQGPKLLIQFQNNGVVDDSQLPKDRFSAERLKGVDSTLKIQPAKLEDSAVYLCASSSRTGGNVLTFGAGSRLTVL.

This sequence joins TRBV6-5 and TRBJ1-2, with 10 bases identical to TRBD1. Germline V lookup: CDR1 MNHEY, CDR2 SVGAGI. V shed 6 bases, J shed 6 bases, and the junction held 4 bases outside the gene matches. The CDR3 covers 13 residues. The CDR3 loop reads CASRRQGADGYTF. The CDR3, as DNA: TGTGCCAGCAGGCGACAGGGGGCAGATGGCTACACCTTC.

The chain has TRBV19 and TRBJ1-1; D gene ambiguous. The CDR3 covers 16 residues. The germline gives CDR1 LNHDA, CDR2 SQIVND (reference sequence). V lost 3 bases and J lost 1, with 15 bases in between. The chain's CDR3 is CASSIRDPGRNTEAFF. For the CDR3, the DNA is TGTGCCAGTAGTATCCGGGATCCGGGCCGGAACACTGAAGCTTTCTTT. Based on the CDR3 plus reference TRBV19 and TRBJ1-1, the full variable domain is DGGITQSPKYLFRKEGQNVTLSCEQNLNHDAMYWYRQDPGQGLRLIYYSQIVNDFQKGDIAEGYSVSREKKESFPLTVTSAQKNPTAFYLCASSIRDPGRNTEAFFGQGTRLTVV.

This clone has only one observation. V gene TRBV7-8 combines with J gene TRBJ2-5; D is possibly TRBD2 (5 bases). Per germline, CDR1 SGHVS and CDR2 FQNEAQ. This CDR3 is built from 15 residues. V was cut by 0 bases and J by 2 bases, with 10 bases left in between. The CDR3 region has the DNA TGTGCCAGCAGCTTAGCGGTGACTATACAAGAGACCCAGTACTTC. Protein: CASSLAVTIQETQYF.

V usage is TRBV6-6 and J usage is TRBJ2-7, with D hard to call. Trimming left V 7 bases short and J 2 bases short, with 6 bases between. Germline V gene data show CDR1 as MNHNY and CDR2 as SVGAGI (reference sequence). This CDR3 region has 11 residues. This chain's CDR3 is CASTAAYEQYF. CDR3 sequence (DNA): TGTGCCAGCACTGCTGCCTACGAGCAGTACTTC.

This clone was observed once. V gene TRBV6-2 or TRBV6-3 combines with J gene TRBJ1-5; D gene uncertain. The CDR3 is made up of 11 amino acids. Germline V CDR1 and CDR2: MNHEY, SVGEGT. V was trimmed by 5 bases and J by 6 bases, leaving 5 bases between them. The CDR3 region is CASSHGQPQHF. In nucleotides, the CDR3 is TGTGCCAGCAGTCACGGTCAGCCCCAGCATTTT.

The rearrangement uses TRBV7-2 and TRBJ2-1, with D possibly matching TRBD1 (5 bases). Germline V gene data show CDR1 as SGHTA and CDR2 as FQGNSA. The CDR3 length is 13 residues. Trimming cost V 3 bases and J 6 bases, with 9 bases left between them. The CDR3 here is CASSLTVRNEQFF. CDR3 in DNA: TGTGCCAGCAGCTTGACAGTTCGCAATGAGCAGTTCTTC.

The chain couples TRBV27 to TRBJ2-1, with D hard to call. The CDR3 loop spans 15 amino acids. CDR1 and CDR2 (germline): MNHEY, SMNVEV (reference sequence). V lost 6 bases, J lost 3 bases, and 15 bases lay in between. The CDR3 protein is CASSDAGRSYNEQFF. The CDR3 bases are TGTGCCAGCAGCGACGCCGGGCGGAGCTACAATGAGCAGTTCTTC.

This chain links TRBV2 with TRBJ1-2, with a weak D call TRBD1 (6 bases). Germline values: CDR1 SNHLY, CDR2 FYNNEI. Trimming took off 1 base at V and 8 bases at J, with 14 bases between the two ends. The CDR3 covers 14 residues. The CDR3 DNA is TGTGCCAGCAGTGAAGGAGGGCAGGGGTACGGCTACACCTTC. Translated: CASSEGGQGYGYTF.

The CDR3 is CASSSFGTGGTYGYTF. CDR3 in DNA: TGTGCCAGCAGTTCCTTCGGGACAGGGGGCACGTATGGCTACACCTTC. The chain uses TRBV28 and TRBJ1-2; TRBD1 aligns across 12 bases. Germline values: CDR1 MDHEN, CDR2 SYDVKM. V lost 4 bases, J lost 5 bases, and 8 bases stayed unmatched. This CDR3 region has 16 residues.

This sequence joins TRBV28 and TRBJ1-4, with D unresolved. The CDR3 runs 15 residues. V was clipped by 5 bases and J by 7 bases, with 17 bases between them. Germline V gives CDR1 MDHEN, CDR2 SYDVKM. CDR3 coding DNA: TGTGCCAGCAGTCCCGGTCCAGCCCTGACTGAAAAACTGTTTTTT. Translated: CASSPGPALTEKLFF.

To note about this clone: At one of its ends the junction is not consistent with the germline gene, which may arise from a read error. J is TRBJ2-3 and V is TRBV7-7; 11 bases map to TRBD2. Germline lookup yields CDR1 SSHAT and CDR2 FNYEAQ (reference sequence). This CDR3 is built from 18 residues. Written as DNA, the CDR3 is TGTGCTAGCAGCTTAGCGGGGGCTAGCGGGAGGCGGGCAGATACGCAGTATTTT. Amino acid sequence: CASSLAGASGRRADTQYF. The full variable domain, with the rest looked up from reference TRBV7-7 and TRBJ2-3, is GAGVSQSPRYKVTKRGQDVTLRCDPISSHATLYWYQQALGQGPEFLTYFNYEAQPDKSGLPSDRFSAERPEGSISTLTIQRTEQRDSAMYRCASSLAGASGRRADTQYFGPGTRLTVL.